This T cell receptor beta chain was found in a study of breast tumors, draining lymph nodes, adjacent tissues. General study points: Compared with basal-like, luminal-like tumors shared significantly more repertoire with nontumor tissue. Data only fit, rather than demonstrated, lymph node origin of most tumor T cells. Data fit most tumor T cells coming from lymph node, expanding in tumor.

This CDR3 region has 15 residues. Germline-derived CDR1 and CDR2 are LGHDT and YNNKEL (reference sequence). V shed 4 bases, J shed 4 bases, and the junction held 5 bases outside the gene matches. To note about this clonotype: Its antigen is currently unknown.

The lymph nodes were axillary draining lymph nodes from breast cancer patients. TCRdb fed the multiplex PCR reads into MiXCR, producing one record per CDR3 protein. The sample has under 150,000 distinct CDR3 sequences; 20% to 25% are singletons. The clonotype comes from a female donor with breast cancer. Some clones in this sample may be carry-over from other donors' samples. The J gene is TRBJ2-7, the V gene TRBV3-1; 12 bases agree with TRBD2. The specimen sequenced was axillary lymph node tissue. CDR3 loop: CASSRSGTSGYEQYF. The CDR3 DNA reads as TGTGCCAGCAGCCGATCCGGGACTAGCGGGTACGAGCAGTACTTC.